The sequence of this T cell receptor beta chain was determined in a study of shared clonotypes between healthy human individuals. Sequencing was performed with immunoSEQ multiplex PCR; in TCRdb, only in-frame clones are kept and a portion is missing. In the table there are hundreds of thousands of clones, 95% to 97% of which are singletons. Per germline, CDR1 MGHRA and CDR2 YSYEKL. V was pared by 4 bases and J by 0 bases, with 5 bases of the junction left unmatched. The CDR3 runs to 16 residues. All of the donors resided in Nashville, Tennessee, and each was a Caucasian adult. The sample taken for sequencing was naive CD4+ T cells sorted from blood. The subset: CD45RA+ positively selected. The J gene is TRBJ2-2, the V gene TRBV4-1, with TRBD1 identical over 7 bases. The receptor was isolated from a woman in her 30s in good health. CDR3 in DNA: TGCGCCAGCAGCCCGAGACAGGGTCCGAACACCGGGGAGCTGTTTTTT. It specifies CASSPRQGPNTGELFF.